Listed here are 18 T cell receptor beta chains from one sample, sequenced in a study of beta chain features in type 1 diabetes. Sequencing targeted expressed TCRB transcripts, as all isolated RNA had been reverse transcribed. Generated by immunoSEQ multiplex PCR, the TCRdb table keeps only in-frame clones and is missing some. Of hundreds of thousands of clones in the sample, roughly a sixth were seen once. The sequenced sample consisted of naive CD4+ T cells from blood. Receptor source: a young man in good health.

The J gene is TRBJ2-3, the V gene TRBV30; TRBD2 matches at 10 bases. Germline CDR1 is GTSNPN and CDR2 is SVGIG (reference sequence). With V trimmed by 4 bases and J by 3 bases, 7 bases remained unmatched. The CDR3 runs to 15 residues. CDR3 DNA sequence: TGTGCCTGGACAGGAGCGGGGGGGCGTACAGATACGCAGTATTTT. Translated: CAWTGAGGRTDTQYF. Together with reference TRBV30 and TRBJ2-3, the CDR3 gives the full variable domain: SQTIHQWPATLVQPVGSPLSLECTVEGTSNPNLYWYRQAAGRGLQLLFYSVGIGQISSEVPQNLSASRPQDRQFILSSKKLLLSDSGFYLCAWTGAGGRTDTQYFGPGTRLTVL.

The chain combines TRBV18 with TRBJ1-2, with a tentative D call TRBD1 (6 bases). V was pared by 2 bases and J by 4 bases, with 14 bases between. This CDR3 is built from 15 residues. CDR1 KGHSH and CDR2 LQKENI come from the germline V gene. The CDR3 reads CASSPENQGIYGYTF. The CDR3 nucleotides read TGTGCCAGCTCACCAGAGAATCAGGGGATCTATGGCTACACCTTC.

The V gene is TRBV6-1, the J gene TRBJ1-5; D may be TRBD1 (5 bases). CDR3 size: 15 residues. CDR1 MNHNS and CDR2 SASEGT come from the germline V gene. V dropped 4 bases and J dropped 5 bases, with 15 bases sitting between them. As DNA, the CDR3 is TGTGCCAGCAGTGGTCCGGGACGCCGGCATCAGCCCCAGCATTTT. This translates into CASSGPGRRHQPQHF.

The rearrangement uses TRBV9 and TRBJ1-3; tentative D call: TRBD1 (5 bases). Trimming left V 2 bases short and J 0 bases short, with 9 bases between. The CDR3 is 15 amino acids. From germline, CDR1 is SGDLS and CDR2 YYNGEE. The CDR3 nucleotides are TGTGCCAGCAGCGTGACAGATACCTCTGGAAACACCATATATTTT. This sequence encodes CASSVTDTSGNTIYF.

The chain couples TRBV6-5 to TRBJ1-3; D is unclear. Germline V gene data show CDR1 as MNHEY and CDR2 as SVGAGI. With 4 bases removed from V and 2 bases from J, the gap between germline ends came to 9 bases. The CDR3 is made up of 14 amino acids. The CDR3 DNA reads TGTGCCAGCAGTTTTGGGATTACTGGAAACACCATATATTTT. Translated: CASSFGITGNTIYF.

V gene TRBV7-8 combines with J gene TRBJ2-7; D is perhaps TRBD2 (6 bases). Germline CDR1 is SGHVS and CDR2 is FQNEAQ. Trimming removed 1 base at V and 5 bases at J, with 21 bases between. The CDR3 is made up of 17 amino acids. The CDR3 reads CASSLVRFGRRDDEQYF. CDR3 nucleotide sequence: TGTGCCAGCAGCTTAGTACGGTTCGGGAGAAGGGACGACGAGCAGTACTTC.

This clone was counted a few times. The chain is built from TRBV21-1 and TRBJ2-1; the table's TRBD2 call for D was not verified on the DNA. TRBV21-1 is designated a pseudogene. CDR3 length: 20 residues. The CDR3 nucleotides read TGTGCCAGCAGCAACGGGTCTCCTGCCGAGTGGGGAGCCGAATACAATGAGCAGTTCTTC. Its translation: CASSNGSPAEWGAEYNEQFF.

This chain links TRBV4-1 with TRBJ2-1, with 10 bases matching TRBD1. V dropped 3 bases and J dropped 10; count of bases not matched to a gene: 6. The CDR3 is 14 residues long. Germline CDR1 reads MGHRA; CDR2 reads YSYEKL. The CDR3 nucleotides are TGCGCCAGCAGCCAGGACAGGGGGTCGGGGGAGCAGTTCTTC. Translation: CASSQDRGSGEQFF.

This rearrangement joins TRBV18 to TRBJ1-2; 7 nucleotides agree with TRBD1. V dropped 6 bases and J dropped 7; count of bases not matched to a gene: 8. Per germline, CDR1 KGHSH and CDR2 LQKENI. The CDR3 has 13 amino acids. CDR3 bases: TGTGCCAGCTCGCCGACAGGGTTCGGTGGCTACACCTTC. Its translation: CASSPTGFGGYTF.

The rearrangement uses TRBV29-1 and TRBJ1-6, with a weak D call TRBD1 (5 bases). V lost 7 bases, J lost 0 bases, and 10 bases lay in between. CDR3 length: 14 residues. Germline V gene lookup returns CDR1 SQVTM and CDR2 ANQGSEA. CDR3 amino acids: CSARDSSYNSPLHF. The CDR3 DNA reads as TGCAGCGCCCGTGACAGCTCCTATAATTCACCCCTCCACTTT.

The chain is built from TRBV9 and TRBJ2-3; 12 nucleotides agree with TRBD2. The germline V gene has CDR1 SGDLS and CDR2 YYNGEE. V dropped 7 bases and J dropped 0; count of bases not matched to a gene: 6. There are 16 residues in the CDR3. The CDR3 coding sequence is TGTGCCAGCGGGCTAGCGGGGGGGTGGAGCACAGATACGCAGTATTTT. Translated, it gives CASGLAGGWSTDTQYF.

The rearrangement links TRBV21-1 to TRBJ2-7. TRBV21-1 corresponds to a pseudogene. The CDR3 length is 10 residues. This CDR3 reads CAGFPYEQYF. CDR3 in DNA: TGTGCCGGGTTCCCCTACGAGCAGTACTTC.

This clone has more than one count but fewer than ten. This chain links TRBV4-2 with TRBJ2-7; 9 nucleotides match TRBD1. Germline V gene sequence: CDR1 LGHNA, CDR2 YNFKEQ. Trimming removed 4 bases from V and 0 bases from J; junction bases left unmatched: 7. The CDR3 sequence is 16 residues long. CDR3 amino acids: CASSPVTGQGSYEQYF. Written as DNA, the CDR3 is TGTGCCAGCAGCCCGGTTACGGGACAGGGCTCCTACGAGCAGTACTTC.

The chain uses TRBV5-1 and TRBJ1-4, with a tentative D call TRBD1 (5 bases). CDR3 length: 16 residues. Germline V CDR1 and CDR2: SGHRS, YFSETQ. V was trimmed by 5 bases and J by 0 bases, leaving 14 bases between them. The CDR3 bases are TGCGCCAGCAGTTCGGGCGGGACCGCAACTAATGAAAAACTGTTTTTT. Translating it yields CASSSGGTATNEKLFF.

This clone has more than one count but fewer than ten. This chain joins TRBV14 and TRBJ2-2, with 9 bases fitting TRBD2. The CDR3 has 17 amino acids. Germline lookup yields CDR1 SGHDN and CDR2 FVKESK. Trimming removed 0 bases from V and 4 bases from J; junction bases left unmatched: 6. The CDR3 coding sequence is TGTGCCAGCAGCCAAGATTTAACTAGCGGGCTCACCGGGGAGCTGTTTTTT. Translating it yields CASSQDLTSGLTGELFF.

To note about this clone: One end of the junction is discordant with germline, which a read error may explain. The chain carries TRBV9 and TRBJ2-2; 10 bases fit TRBD2. This CDR3 region has 18 residues. CDR1 is SGDLS and CDR2 is YYNGEE in the germline V gene. The CDR3 spells CARSPRGLAGVDTGELFF. CDR3 nucleotide sequence: TGTGCCCGCAGCCCAAGGGGTCTAGCGGGGGTGGACACCGGGGAGCTGTTTTTT.

This clone was observed a few times. V and J are TRBV7-2 and TRBJ1-1; TRBD1 is a possible D gene (5 bases). The CDR3 totals 13 residues. Between the trimmed V and J ends, which lost 5 bases and 3 bases, there was a span of 10 bases. Germline V gene data show CDR1 as SGHTA and CDR2 as FQGNSA. CDR3 residues: CASSVRQYTEAFF. The DNA of the CDR3 is TGTGCCAGCAGCGTAAGACAGTACACTGAAGCTTTCTTT.

This clone was found once. Other nucleotide sequences from this sample produce the same CDR3. The chain uses TRBV30 and TRBJ2-1; perhaps TRBD2 as D (6 bases). This CDR3 is 17 amino acids long. Germline CDR1 is GTSNPN and CDR2 is SVGIG (reference sequence). The V end lost 1 base, the J end lost 8 bases, and 24 bases lay between the germline ends. The CDR3 sequence: CAWSDLSGGVGFYEQFF. In DNA, the CDR3 is TGTGCCTGGAGTGACTTGAGCGGAGGGGTTGGATTCTATGAGCAGTTCTTC.